This TCR beta chain was observed in a study of glioma-infiltrating T cells. Germline CDR1 and CDR2: DFQATT and SNEGSKA (reference sequence). Trimming cost V 6 bases and J 6 bases, with 17 bases left between them. This CDR3 contains 13 residues. Amplification of TCR alpha and beta CDR3 regions from RNA used iRepertoire nested multiplex PCR. TCRdb independently ran MiXCR on the multiplex PCR reads; one entry per CDR3 protein. The data show more than 110,000 distinct CDR3 sequences, around 40% seen once. The study's findings and limits: Tissue-blood divergence was below expectation in non-neoplastic patients, above in gliomas. Only very few CDR3 sequences appeared in both tissue and blood.

As regards this clonotype: Its antigen is currently unknown.

The TCR comes from a human donor with low-grade glioma or glioblastoma, undergoing nonglioma brain surgery, or in good health (not recorded which). Sequencing was done on a sample of glioma tissue, nonneoplastic brain tissue, or PBMCs (not recorded which). The chain combines TRBV20-1 with TRBJ1-1; D is undetermined. The CDR3 DNA reads TGCAGTGCCGGTATCACTCCGGAGGCTGAAGCTTTCTTT. Its translation is CSAGITPEAEAFF.